The 10 T cell receptor beta chains given below trace back to one sample, sequenced in a study of cytomegalovirus exposure and HLA in healthy donors. Primers for the PCR totalled 60 Vbeta and 13 Jbeta. The table came from immunoSEQ multiplex PCR; TCRdb's copy has only in-frame clones and leaves some out. The sample comprises roughly 100,000 clones, about 12% of which are singletons, and 16% rests with the top ten. The sequencing input was PBMCs. The receptors were gathered from a man aged 40-50 years in good health and CMV-seropositive.

This clone has a handful of counts. This chain uses TRBV2 with TRBJ2-2, with 11 bases fitting TRBD2. Germline CDR1 reads SNHLY; CDR2 reads FYNNEI. The CDR3 extends over 13 amino acids. V gave up 9 bases and J gave up 4 bases; unmatched junction bases: 1. The CDR3 sequence is CASLAGGTGELFF. The CDR3 DNA follows: TGTGCCAGTCTAGCGGGAGGCACCGGGGAGCTGTTTTTT.

This clone appeared a few times. The J gene is TRBJ1-4, the V gene TRBV19; weak D call: TRBD1 (5 bases). This CDR3 contains 14 residues. Germline CDR1 LNHDA, CDR2 SQIVND (reference sequence). The V end lost 5 bases, the J end lost 8 bases, and 15 bases lay between the germline ends. CDR3 sequence: CASSPAEWGEKLFF. CDR3 sequence (DNA): TGTGCCAGTAGTCCCGCGGAGTGGGGCGAAAAACTGTTTTTT.

The sample holds a few counts of this clone. In DNA form, the CDR3 reads TGTGCCAGCAGCTTAGTTCGGCCAGGGGTAAATGAGCAGTTCTTC. Translated: CASSLVRPGVNEQFF. This chain connects TRBV7-8 to TRBJ2-1, with TRBD1 as a possible D gene (6 bases). The V gene's germline CDR1 is SGHVS and CDR2 FQNEAQ. The CDR3 totals 15 residues. V was trimmed by 1 base and J by 7 bases, leaving 14 bases between them.

This sequence joins TRBV7-8 and TRBJ1-2; 9 bases are a match to TRBD1. Germline V gene data show CDR1 as SGHVS and CDR2 as FQNEAQ. The CDR3 runs 15 residues. V lost 5 bases and J lost 8; bases outside the gene matches: 12. The CDR3 DNA follows: TGTGCCAGCAGCCCCCCTTCCGGGACAGGGAGAGGCTACACCTTC. It yields the protein CASSPPSGTGRGYTF.

The chain uses TRBV7-2 and TRBJ1-2, with unresolved D. The germline V gene has CDR1 SGHTA and CDR2 FQGNSA. CDR3 size: 11 residues. V lost 7 bases and J lost 8, with 11 bases in between. This chain's CDR3 is CASILPGGYTF. For the CDR3, the DNA is TGTGCCAGCATCCTCCCGGGGGGCTACACCTTC.

A few counts support this clone. At one boundary the junction diverges from the germline segment, which might be a read error. The CDR3 loop is CARSPPGLEAFMDEQSF. CDR3 sequence (DNA): TGTGCCAGAAGTCCACCGGGACTAGAGGCTTTCATGGACGAGCAGTCCTTC. The rearrangement joins TRBV28 to TRBJ2-7; 8 bases line up with TRBD2. The CDR3 sequence is 17 residues long. The germline gives CDR1 MDHEN, CDR2 SYDVKM. Using reference TRBV28 and TRBJ2-7 for the parts outside the CDR3, the full variable domain is DVKVTQSSRYLVKRTGEKVFLECVQDMDHENMFWYRQDPGLGLRLIYFSYDVKMKEKGDIPEGYSVSREKKERFSLILESASTNQTSMYLCARSPPGLEAFMDEQSFGPGTRLTVT.

A few counts support this clone. The chain employs TRBV4-1 and TRBJ2-7, with TRBD2 matching over 8 bases. V lost 0 bases and J lost 4; bases outside the gene matches: 8. The CDR3 covers 16 residues. Per the germline V gene, CDR1 is MGHRA and CDR2 is YSYEKL. The CDR3 sequence is CASSQDLSGSAYEQYF. The CDR3 DNA reads TGCGCCAGCAGCCAAGATCTGAGCGGGAGCGCGTACGAGCAGTACTTC.

For the CDR3, the DNA is TGTGCCAGCAGTGTTACAGTGAACACTGAAGCTTTCTTT. Its translation: CASSVTVNTEAFF. V usage is TRBV6-1 and J usage is TRBJ1-1, with unresolved D. The CDR3 loop spans 13 amino acids. V was shortened by 4 bases and J by 0 bases, with 6 bases between the two germline ends. Germline V gene lookup returns CDR1 MNHNS and CDR2 SASEGT.

This clone appeared a few times. The gene calls are TRBV5-1 and TRBJ2-7; 7 bases line up with TRBD2. Trimming took 2 bases from V and 4 from J; bases not matched to a gene: 6. The CDR3 spans 14 residues. Germline-derived CDR1 and CDR2 are SGHRS and YFSETQ. CDR3 DNA: TGCGCCAGCAGCTTTGTGGGGGGGTCTTACGAGCAGTACTTC. Translated: CASSFVGGSYEQYF.

The chain joins TRBV27 to TRBJ1-1, with D possibly matching TRBD1 (6 bases). This CDR3 has 13 amino acids. The V end was cut by 11 bases, the J end by 1 base, with 14 bases between. Germline V gene lookup returns CDR1 MNHEY and CDR2 SMNVEV (reference sequence). CDR3 sequence (DNA): TGTGCCGTCCGAGGGGGTACGAACACTGAAGCTTTCTTT. Translated, it gives CAVRGGTNTEAFF.